Presented here are 3 T cell receptor beta chains from one specimen sequenced in a study of T-cell reconstitution after alpha-beta-depleted transplantation in children. Unique molecular identifiers were built into the TCRbeta library. Using its own MiXCR run on the PCR reads, TCRdb lists one record per CDR3 protein. The repertoire holds approximately 980,000 distinct CDR3 sequences, with about 30% as singletons. The specimen was PBMCs, mostly from graft donor cells, collected 360 days after TCRalphabeta/CD19-depleted stem cell transplant. Receptors originate from a boy younger than two who had a stem cell transplant for SCID, so the T cells may come from the graft donor.

This chain joins TRBV11-2 and TRBJ2-1, with 9 positions matching TRBD2. The CDR3 extends over 16 amino acids. From germline, CDR1 is SGHAT and CDR2 FQNNGV. Trimming took 5 bases from V and 6 from J; bases not matched to a gene: 11. The CDR3 DNA reads TGTGCCAGCAGCCAGCAACCGGGACTAGCCCGCAATGAGCAGTTCTTC. Protein: CASSQQPGLARNEQFF.

The chain has TRBV6-5 and TRBJ2-1, with 8 bases identical to TRBD2. Germline CDR1 reads MNHEY; CDR2 reads SVGAGI. V lost 0 bases and J lost 9; bases outside the gene matches: 10. The CDR3 consists of 16 residues. CDR3 in DNA: TGTGCCAGCAGTTACTCTAGCGGGGAGGGGAGGGGTGAGCAGTTCTTC. This gives the protein CASSYSSGEGRGEQFF.

The CDR3 DNA sequence: TGCAGCGTTTTAATCGATCTGAGCTCCTACGAGCAGTACTTC. It yields the protein CSVLIDLSSYEQYF. J is TRBJ2-7 and V is TRBV29-1; D ambiguous. V lost 5 bases, J lost 0 bases, and 14 bases lay in between. The CDR3 spans 14 residues. CDR1 and CDR2 (germline): SQVTM, ANQGSEA.